The clone carrying this T cell receptor beta chain has a single count. The CDR3 is made up of 15 amino acids. The V gene's germline CDR1 is SGHRS and CDR2 YFSETQ. Trimming left V 0 bases short and J 6 bases short, with 10 bases between. The data were obtained in a study of cytomegalovirus exposure and HLA in healthy donors. PCR was performed using 60 Vbeta and 13 Jbeta primers. Here immunoSEQ multiplex PCR was the method, and the copy in TCRdb shows in-frame clones only, minus some. The sample consists of 250,000 to 300,000 clones, about 90% of them appearing once. This chain uses TRBV5-1 with TRBJ1-6; TRBD1 might be the D (5 bases). The sequenced sample consisted of PBMCs. The receptor was derived from a girl aged 2-9 years in good health and CMV-seronegative. The CDR3 protein is CASSLGGDFNSPLHF. The CDR3 coding sequence is TGCGCCAGCAGCTTGGGCGGGGACTTTAATTCACCCCTCCACTTT.